This passage covers 5 T cell receptor beta chains from one sample sequenced in a study of T cell changes during pregnancy in multiple sclerosis. Sequencing was performed with immunoSEQ multiplex PCR; in TCRdb, only in-frame clones are kept and a portion is missing. This table has over 30,000 clones, 90% to 95% appearing once. The sequencing used CD4+ T cells from peripheral blood mononuclear cells, collected after pregnancy. These TCRs come from a female donor with multiple sclerosis, enrolled in a pregnancy study.

The V and J genes are TRBV30 and TRBJ2-7, with D tentatively TRBD2 (6 bases). The V end was cut by 3 bases, the J end by 9 bases, with 21 bases between. Germline CDR1 GTSNPN, CDR2 SVGIG (reference sequence). This CDR3 is built from 14 residues. The CDR3 is CAWSPGGYSLAQYF. For the CDR3, the DNA is TGTGCCTGGAGCCCCGGGGGTTACTCGTTGGCGCAGTACTTC.

Concerning this clone itself: Other DNA sequences in the same sample also yield this CDR3. The chain has TRBV19 and TRBJ2-7; TRBD1 matches at 8 bases. V lost 3 bases and J lost 2; bases outside the gene matches: 3. Germline-derived CDR1 and CDR2 are LNHDA and SQIVND (reference sequence). CDR3 length: 14 amino acids. The CDR3 bases are TGTGCCAGTAGTATCGTACAGGGGGCCTACGAGCAGTACTTC. It codes for CASSIVQGAYEQYF.

The V call is TRBV5-6, the J call TRBJ2-1; 14 bases map to TRBD2. Per the germline V gene, CDR1 is SGHDT and CDR2 is YYEEEE. Trimming removed 0 bases from V and 4 bases from J; junction bases left unmatched: 3. This CDR3 is built from 17 residues. In nucleotides, the CDR3 is TGTGCCAGCAGCTTGGGACTAGCGGGGGGGCTATACAATGAGCAGTTCTTC. Translating gives CASSLGLAGGLYNEQFF.

The rearrangement uses TRBV5-1 and TRBJ2-2, with 9 bases matching TRBD2. The CDR3 covers 17 residues. V lost 0 bases, J lost 4 bases, and 7 bases stayed unmatched. Germline loops: CDR1 SGHRS, CDR2 YFSETQ. DNA for the CDR3: TGCGCCAGCAGCTTGGGTTTCGGCGGGGGGGCCACCGGGGAGCTGTTTTTT. Its translation: CASSLGFGGGATGELFF.

V usage is TRBV5-1 and J usage is TRBJ1-4, with D unresolved. Trimming shortened V by 4 bases and J by 2 bases, and 12 bases separated the two germline ends. CDR3 length: 15 residues. Germline CDR1 and CDR2: SGHRS and YFSETQ. The CDR3 reads CASSPAGGTNEKLFF. Here the CDR3 DNA reads TGCGCCAGCAGCCCTGCGGGAGGGACTAATGAAAAACTGTTTTTT.